A selection of T cell receptor beta chains follows, all from one sample in a study of CD8 T cells in ankylosing spondylitis. TCRdb fed the 5' RACE reads into MiXCR, producing one record per CDR3 protein. The top ten clones hold under 7% of a sample with hundreds of thousands of distinct CDR3 sequences, about 26% of them seen once. The specimen sequenced was blood, either unsorted or a sorted T cell fraction (not recorded which). The receptors stem from a male donor with ankylosing spondylitis or in good health (not recorded which). Both conserved end residues are part of each CDR3. The order of the fields is CDR3 length, J gene, V gene, D gene, clone size, CDR3 protein, CDR3 DNA. The D gene is left open where the match is weak. Clone sizes are given selectively: once, few, many, or a class where the clone is expanded.

14 | TRBJ2-7 | TRBV5-1 | TRBD1 | many | CASSLGQGVYEQYF | TGCGCCAGCAGCTTGGGACAGGGGGTTTACGAGCAGTACTTC
13 | TRBJ2-3 | TRBV29-1 | - | many | CSVDTSFTDTQYF | TGCAGCGTTGATACTAGTTTCACAGATACGCAGTATTTT
15 | TRBJ1-6 | TRBV27 | - | many | CASRPQGLDNSPLHF | TGTGCCAGCAGGCCACAGGGATTAGATAATTCACCCCTCCACTTT
15 | TRBJ2-7 | TRBV6-5 | TRBD2 | few | CASSLVGLAGGEQYF | TGTGCCAGCAGTTTAGTAGGACTAGCGGGAGGCGAGCAGTACTTC
17 | TRBJ1-2 | TRBV25-1 | TRBD1 | many | CASSDPGDRGVTNGYTF | TGTGCCAGCAGTGACCCCGGAGACAGGGGGGTAACTAATGGCTACACCTTC
14 | TRBJ2-1 | TRBV15 | - | - | CATSFVSAYNEQFF | TGTGCCACCAGTTTCGTGTCTGCCTACAATGAGCAGTTCTTC
13 | TRBJ2-5 | TRBV15 | - | many | CATSRVSSEAQYF | TGTGCCACCAGCAGAGTGTCGTCGGAGGCCCAGTACTTC
12 | TRBJ1-1 | TRBV29-1 | TRBD1 | - | CSAGEQGSEAFF | TGCAGCGCCGGAGAACAGGGGTCTGAAGCTTTCTTT
14 | TRBJ2-7 | TRBV5-6 | TRBD1 | many | CASSQQGGHYEQYF | TGTGCCAGCAGTCAACAGGGGGGCCACTACGAGCAGTACTTC
16 | TRBJ2-5 | TRBV18 | TRBD1 | few | CASSPKTGAYQETQYF | TGTGCCAGCTCACCAAAGACAGGGGCGTACCAAGAGACCCAGTACTTC
16 | TRBJ2-5 | TRBV4-1 | TRBD1 | many | CASSQDDHRGQETQYF | TGCGCCAGCAGCCAAGATGACCACAGGGGGCAAGAGACCCAGTACTTC
16 | TRBJ2-7 | TRBV12-3/TRBV12-4 | TRBD1 | - | CASSFSAGQGTTGQYF | TGTGCCAGCAGTTTTTCGGCGGGACAGGGTACTACGGGGCAGTACTTC
13 | TRBJ2-7 | TRBV14 | - | - | CASSHKVWNKQYF | TGTGCCAGCAGCCACAAGGTCTGGAACAAGCAGTACTTC
13 | TRBJ2-7 | TRBV29-1 | TRBD2 | - | CSVVSGSRYEQYF | TGCAGCGTTGTTAGCGGGAGTAGGTACGAGCAGTACTTC
13 | TRBJ1-1 | TRBV6-1 | TRBD1 | - | CASRTGLNTEAFF | TGTGCCAGCCGGACAGGGTTGAACACTGAAGCTTTCTTT
15 | TRBJ2-1 | TRBV4-2 | TRBD2 | few | CASDSLAGSYNEQFF | TGTGCCAGCGACAGTTTAGCGGGCTCCTACAATGAGCAGTTCTTC
12 | TRBJ2-7 | TRBV20-1 | - | few | CSAGGLAYEQYF | TGCAGTGCTGGCGGACTGGCCTACGAGCAGTACTTC
15 | TRBJ2-5 | TRBV5-1 | - | few | CASSRGGTQQETQYF | TGCGCCAGCAGCCGCGGCGGGACACAACAAGAGACCCAGTACTTC
16 | TRBJ2-2 | TRBV29-1 | TRBD2 | many | CSVGSRREGGTGELFF | TGCAGCGTTGGCTCTAGACGGGAGGGAGGAACCGGGGAGCTGTTTTTT
16 | TRBJ2-1 | TRBV4-1 | - | - | CASSQDLSGSYNEQFF | TGCGCCAGCAGCCAAGATTTGTCAGGGTCCTACAATGAGCAGTTCTTC
15 | TRBJ2-1 | TRBV20-1 | - | - | CSARDFVVGYNEQFF | TGCAGTGCTAGAGATTTCGTAGTAGGGTACAATGAGCAGTTCTTC
13 | TRBJ2-7 | TRBV29-1 | - | few | CSVRDSRDYEQYF | TGCAGCGTGCGGGACAGCCGGGACTACGAGCAGTACTTC
14 | TRBJ1-2 | TRBV29-1 | TRBD1 | - | CSVGGTGIRYGYTF | TGCAGCGTTGGAGGGACAGGTATACGGTATGGCTACACCTTC
16 | TRBJ2-5 | TRBV12-3/TRBV12-4 | TRBD2 | few | CASSLRGGHWTETQYF | TGTGCCAGCAGTTTACGGGGGGGACACTGGACGGAGACCCAGTACTTC
13 | TRBJ1-5 | TRBV6-1 | - | few | CASSGQVNQPQHF | TGTGCCAGCAGTGGACAGGTGAATCAGCCCCAGCATTTT
14 | TRBJ2-7 | TRBV5-1 | TRBD1 | - | CASSLGQGENEQYF | TGCGCCAGCAGCTTGGGACAGGGGGAAAACGAGCAGTACTTC
14 | TRBJ2-1 | TRBV7-2 | - | many | CASSLELFYNEQFF | TGTGCCAGCAGCTTAGAACTATTCTACAATGAGCAGTTCTTC
16 | TRBJ2-5 | TRBV5-5 | - | - | CASSFLTGEAQETQYF | TGTGCCAGCAGCTTTTTGACGGGAGAGGCCCAAGAGACCCAGTACTTC
14 | TRBJ1-5 | TRBV4-1 | - | many | CASSHNQGNQPQHF | TGCGCCAGCAGCCATAACCAGGGAAATCAGCCCCAGCATTTT
17 | TRBJ2-1 | TRBV6-2/TRBV6-3 | - | few | CASSYLASLSSYNEQFF | TGTGCCAGCAGTTACTTGGCGTCTTTGAGCTCCTACAATGAGCAGTTCTTC
17 | TRBJ2-3 | TRBV10-1 | - | few | CASSDPALTGREDTQYF | TGCGCCAGCAGTGATCCGGCCCTCACGGGGCGAGAAGATACGCAGTATTTT
12 | TRBJ2-7 | TRBV20-1 | TRBD1 | - | CSASPTGVEQYF | TGCAGTGCAAGCCCGACAGGGGTTGAGCAGTACTTC